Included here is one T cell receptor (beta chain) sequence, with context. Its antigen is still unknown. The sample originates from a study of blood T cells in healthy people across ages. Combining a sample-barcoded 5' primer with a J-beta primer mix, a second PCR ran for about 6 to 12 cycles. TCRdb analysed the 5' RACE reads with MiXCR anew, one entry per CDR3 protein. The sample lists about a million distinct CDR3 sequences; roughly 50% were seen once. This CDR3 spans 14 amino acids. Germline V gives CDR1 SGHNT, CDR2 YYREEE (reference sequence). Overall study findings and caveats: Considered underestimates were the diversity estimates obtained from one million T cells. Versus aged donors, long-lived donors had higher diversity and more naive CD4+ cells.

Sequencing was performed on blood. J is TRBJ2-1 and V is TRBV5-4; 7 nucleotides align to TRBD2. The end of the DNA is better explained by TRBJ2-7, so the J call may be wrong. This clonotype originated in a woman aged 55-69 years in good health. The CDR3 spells CASSRDYLSAEQYF. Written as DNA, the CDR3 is TGTGCCAGCAGCCGGGACTATCTTTCGGCCGAGCAGTACTTC.